The rows below give T cell receptor beta chains drawn from one sample of a study of technical replicates of blood from several donors. Here immunoSEQ multiplex PCR was the method, and the copy in TCRdb shows in-frame clones only, minus some. The data contain more than 65,000 clones, about 96% of them singletons. The sample consisted of T cells isolated from PBMCs. These receptors all stem from a human donor in good health. The CDR3 runs from the conserved cysteine through the conserved F or W.

v_call,j_call,cdr3_aa
TRBV7-9,TRBJ2-2,CASSPGYIGTGELFF
TRBV5-6,TRBJ2-5,CASRRTVQETQYF
TRBV28,TRBJ1-5,CASNQGLQPQHF
TRBV11-3,TRBJ1-1,CASSLFGEVNTEAFF
TRBV28,TRBJ1-3,CASGEGGGNTIYF
TRBV7-2,TRBJ2-7,CASSLRGGSYEQYF
TRBV6-5,TRBJ2-1,CASGRGNEQFF
TRBV9,TRBJ2-1,CASSPTSVWNEQFF
TRBV7-8,TRBJ2-7,CASSLTGVEQYF
TRBV5-1,TRBJ1-1,CASSPGWTALKRGEAFF
TRBV7-9,TRBJ2-7,CASSSSWDRNYEQYF
TRBV11-2,TRBJ2-1,CASSSPRDRATFNEQFF
TRBV12-2,TRBJ2-7,CASRLGSRTSGPVSGVYEQYF
TRBV2,TRBJ2-1,CASSVRRGENEQFF
TRBV2,TRBJ2-3,CASSEAAGSTDTQYF
TRBV4-1,TRBJ2-2,CASSHNSGNTGELFF
TRBV18,TRBJ1-2,CASSPTVQGALDGYTF
TRBV27,TRBJ2-3,CASSYLSGSTDTQYF
TRBV27,TRBJ1-3,CASRGLGQGTNTIYF
TRBV9,TRBJ2-5,CASSEMGLLETQYF
TRBV19,TRBJ1-2,CASSIGTANYGYTF
TRBV7-9,TRBJ1-5,CASSLGLAGQPQHF
TRBV4-2,TRBJ2-1,CASSQVGRDNEQFF
TRBV7-9,TRBJ1-1,CASSSAGKTEAFF
TRBV7-9,TRBJ1-1,CASSLDRNTEAFF
TRBV7-2,TRBJ1-1,CASPGRDRSLGTEAFF
TRBV7-9,TRBJ2-7,CASSPGASGSSYEQYF
TRBV19,TRBJ2-5,CASSMARDAETQYF
TRBV6-5,TRBJ2-7,CASSRTTYEQYF
TRBV27,TRBJ2-1,CASSYSAGGRPSYNEQFF
TRBV11-2,TRBJ1-1,CASNQYQGQGAFF
TRBV28,TRBJ1-1,CASSFGRENTEAFF
TRBV6-5,TRBJ2-3,CASSQNTDTQYF
TRBV9,TRBJ2-5,CASSVVAGGHETQYF
TRBV4-1,TRBJ2-7,CASSQTSARGEQYF
TRBV2,TRBJ2-3,CARASGSITDTQYF
TRBV5-1,TRBJ1-2,CASSILAGGGYTF
TRBV28,TRBJ2-3,CASSLTPMGDTQYF
TRBV7-3,TRBJ2-3,CASSLQGFTDTQYF
TRBV28,TRBJ2-7,CASSLLAGQTYEQYF
TRBV18,TRBJ2-1,CASSPVRRVDNEQFF
TRBV12-5,TRBJ2-2,CASGLREGRTGELFF